Reported below is one T cell receptor (beta chain). As yet, its antigen is unknown. This record comes from a study of T cell responses to AZD1222 COVID-19 vaccine. Whole-study results and caveats: Close to half of spike-specific TCRs reportedly recognize unmutated variant regions.

This table comes from immunoSEQ multiplex PCR, and its TCRdb copy is limited to in-frame clones, with some not included. Of some 150,000 clones listed, roughly nine tenths are singletons. Source: peripheral blood, taken 28 days after the second AZD1222 dose. The clonotype comes from an adult who received the AZD1222 COVID-19 vaccine.

The CDR3 sequence is CASSWRGAVTEAFF. In DNA, the CDR3 is TGTGCCAGCAGTTGGCGAGGGGCTGTTACTGAAGCTTTCTTT. The chain recombines TRBV6-5 with TRBJ1-1; D is possibly TRBD1 (5 bases). The ends were cut back, 4 bases at V and 5 bases at J, with 14 bases in the middle. The CDR3 length is 14 residues. CDR1 and CDR2 from the germline V gene are MNHEY and SVGAGI.